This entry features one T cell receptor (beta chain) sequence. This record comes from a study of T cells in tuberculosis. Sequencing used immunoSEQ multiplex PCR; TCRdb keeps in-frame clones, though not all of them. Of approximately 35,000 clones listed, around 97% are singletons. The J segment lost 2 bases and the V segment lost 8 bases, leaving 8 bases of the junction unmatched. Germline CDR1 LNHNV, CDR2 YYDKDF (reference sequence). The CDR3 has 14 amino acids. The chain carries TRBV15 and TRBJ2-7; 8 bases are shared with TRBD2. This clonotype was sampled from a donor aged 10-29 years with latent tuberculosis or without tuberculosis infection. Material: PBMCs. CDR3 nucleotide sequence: TGTGCCACCTCCGTTAGCGGGGCTACCTACGAGCAGTACTTC. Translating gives CATSVSGATYEQYF.